Listed below are T cell receptor beta chains from one sample, sequenced in a study of read filtering for tumor transcriptome and immune sequencing. TCRdb used MiXCR to reprocess the reads, holding one entry per CDR3 protein. The sample holds fewer than 75,000 distinct CDR3 sequences, 20% to 25% seen once. The source material was a population of CD138-negative cells sorted from bone marrow. These receptors originate from a donor over 35 with multiple myeloma. Both conserved end residues are part of each CDR3. The D gene is left open where the match is weak. The size of a clone is reported for some rows only, either as once, few or many, or as a class for expanded clones.

D	V	J	size	CDR3	DNA
TRBD1	TRBV5-1	TRBJ1-1	.	CASSWGQIDTEAFF	TGCGCCAGCAGCTGGGGACAGATTGACACTGAAGCTTTCTTT
.	TRBV19	TRBJ1-5	many	CASTVRGSGQPQHF	TGTGCCAGTACGGTGAGGGGATCGGGTCAGCCCCAGCATTTT
.	TRBV7-2	TRBJ2-7	.	CASSLQGGGQYF	TGTGCCAGCAGCTTACAAGGAGGCGGGCAGTACTTC
.	TRBV27	TRBJ2-5	many	CASSQTRGGIETQYF	TGTGCCAGCAGTCAGACTAGAGGAGGGATAGAGACCCAGTACTTC
.	TRBV5-1	TRBJ1-1	few	CASTRSPGPPNTEAFF	TGCGCCAGCACCCGATCCCCGGGACCCCCGAACACTGAAGCTTTCTTT
.	TRBV4-1	TRBJ2-6	many	CASSQGPGADGANVLTF	TGCGCCAGCAGCCAAGGGCCAGGGGCAGATGGGGCCAACGTCCTGACTTTC
.	TRBV5-6	TRBJ1-2	.	CASSLGGSYGYTF	TGTGCCAGCAGCTTAGGCGGCTCATATGGCTACACCTTC
.	TRBV28	TRBJ2-7	many	CASSSSSLAQYF	TGTGCCAGCAGTTCGTCATCATTGGCGCAGTACTTC
TRBD1	TRBV20-1	TRBJ2-1	many	CSAPGQGMIGNEQFF	TGCAGTGCACCGGGACAGGGGATGATTGGTAATGAGCAGTTCTTC
.	TRBV7-3	TRBJ1-3	many	CASSLSGGYGNTIYF	TGTGCCAGCAGCTTATCCGGGGGTTATGGAAACACCATATATTTT